A single sample is the source of the 31 T cell receptor beta chains below, sequenced in a study of blood T cell repertoires in COVID-19. Sequencing was performed with immunoSEQ multiplex PCR; in TCRdb, only in-frame clones are kept and a portion is missing. The sample holds 120,000 or so clones, about nine tenths seen once. The sample taken for sequencing was peripheral blood. The receptors come from a man aged 35-49 years with acute or convalescent COVID-19.

The rearrangement joins TRBV6-5 to TRBJ1-2; the D gene is possibly TRBD1 (6 bases). The V and J ends lost 6 bases and 4 bases respectively, with 12 bases between them. Germline lookup yields CDR1 MNHEY and CDR2 SVGAGI. The CDR3 is made up of 13 amino acids. CDR3 coding DNA: TGTGCCAGCAGCAAGCAGGGGATCTATGGCTACACCTTC. Encoded protein: CASSKQGIYGYTF.

The CDR3 region has the DNA TGTGCCAGCTCACCGGAGGGGTTATTCACTGAAGCTTTCTTT. It specifies CASSPEGLFTEAFF. The J gene is TRBJ1-1, the V gene TRBV18; the D gene is possibly TRBD1 (5 bases). The CDR3 loop spans 14 amino acids. V lost 3 bases, J lost 4 bases, and 12 bases lay in between. Germline CDR1 reads KGHSH; CDR2 reads LQKENI.

The V and J genes are TRBV6-5 and TRBJ2-7; no clear D. CDR1 and CDR2 (germline): MNHEY, SVGAGI. Trimming took 8 bases from V and 2 from J, leaving 13 bases between them. The CDR3 sequence is 13 residues long. The CDR3 sequence: CASHLAATYEQYF. The CDR3 nucleotides are TGTGCCAGCCATTTAGCCGCGACCTACGAGCAGTACTTC.

The chain carries TRBV4-3 and TRBJ1-4; 7 bases align to TRBD1. The CDR3 loop spans 14 amino acids. Trimming cost V 1 base and J 6 bases; bases outside gene matches: 2. From germline, CDR1 is LGHNA and CDR2 YSLEER. The CDR3, as DNA: TGCGCCAGCAGCCAAGGACAGGGTCATGAAAAACTGTTTTTT. Protein sequence: CASSQGQGHEKLFF.

The chain employs TRBV7-8 and TRBJ1-5, with 7 bases identical to TRBD1. V was pared by 5 bases and J by 6 bases, with 13 bases of the junction left unmatched. This CDR3 region has 16 residues. The germline V gene has CDR1 SGHVS and CDR2 FQNEAQ. CDR3 nucleotides: TGTGCCAGCAGCCTGACAGGGACGGTTGAGGGTCAGCCCCAGCATTTT. This translates into CASSLTGTVEGQPQHF.

In its sample, this clone was seen a few times. V is TRBV12-3 or TRBV12-4 and J is TRBJ2-7; D not certain. This CDR3 is built from 13 residues. The germline V and J ends were trimmed by 6 bases and 0 bases, with 9 bases remaining between them. The DNA of the CDR3 is TGTGCCAGCAGCATAGCTGGCTCCTACGAGCAGTACTTC. It translates to CASSIAGSYEQYF.

V is TRBV7-8 and J is TRBJ2-7, with a tentative D call TRBD1 (5 bases). The CDR3 loop spans 16 amino acids. V was pared by 2 bases and J by 6 bases, with 20 bases between. Germline CDR1 and CDR2: SGHVS and FQNEAQ. The CDR3 loop is CASSLMMLGLRGEQYF. CDR3 bases: TGTGCCAGCAGCTTAATGATGCTGGGGCTAAGGGGCGAGCAGTACTTC.

The chain recombines TRBV30 with TRBJ1-6, with 11 bases lining up with TRBD1. Germline lookup yields CDR1 GTSNPN and CDR2 SVGIG (reference sequence). The CDR3 is 20 residues long. J gave up 3 bases and V 1 base, and 14 bases lay outside the gene matches. The CDR3 region is CAWSATGTGGPNFYNSPLHF. The DNA of the CDR3 is TGTGCCTGGAGTGCCACCGGGACAGGGGGTCCTAACTTCTATAATTCACCCCTCCACTTT.

This chain connects TRBV18 to TRBJ1-1, with TRBD1 matching over 7 bases. V lost 3 bases to trimming and J lost 4 bases; unmatched junction nucleotides: 2. The CDR3 sequence is 13 residues long. Germline values: CDR1 KGHSH, CDR2 LQKENI. The DNA for the CDR3 is TGTGCCAGCTCACCCGAGGGGGCCACTGAAGCTTTCTTT. Protein sequence: CASSPEGATEAFF.

This clone was recorded once. The V gene is TRBV19, the J gene TRBJ1-5; the D is unclear. This CDR3 is built from 14 residues. In germline, CDR1 is LNHDA, CDR2 SQIVND (reference sequence). Trimming shortened V by 1 base and J by 0 bases, and 4 bases separated the two germline ends. The CDR3 DNA is TGTGCCAGTAGTATAGGTCGTAGCAATCAGCCCCAGCATTTT. This translates into CASSIGRSNQPQHF.

The chain uses TRBV25-1 and TRBJ1-4; TRBD1 matches at 8 bases. Germline assignment: CDR1 MGHDK and CDR2 SYGVNS. V was pared by 7 bases and J by 13 bases, with 5 bases of the junction left unmatched. This CDR3 is 11 amino acids long. The CDR3 region is CASKQGVRLFF. The CDR3, as DNA: TGTGCCAGCAAACAGGGGGTGCGACTGTTTTTT. Looking up the rest from reference TRBV25-1 and TRBJ1-4 gives the full variable domain: EADIYQTPRYLVIGTGKKITLECSQTMGHDKMYWYQQDPGMELHLIHYSYGVNSTEKGDLSSESTVSRIRTEHFPLTLESARPSHTSQYLCASKQGVRLFFGSGTQLSVL.

V usage is TRBV15 and J usage is TRBJ2-7; perhaps TRBD1 as D (6 bases). The CDR3 loop spans 14 amino acids. Germline V gene data show CDR1 as LNHNV and CDR2 as YYDKDF (reference sequence). V was clipped by 3 bases and J by 3 bases, with 12 bases between them. The CDR3 DNA reads as TGTGCCACCAGCAGCCCAACAGGGTTCTACGAGCAGTACTTC. Translated, it gives CATSSPTGFYEQYF. The full variable domain, rest sourced from reference TRBV15 and TRBJ2-7, is DAMVIQNPRYQVTQFGKPVTLSCSQTLNHNVMYWYQQKSSQAPKLLFHYYDKDFNNEADTPDNFQSRRPNTSFCFLDIRSPGLGDTAMYLCATSSPTGFYEQYFGPGTRLTVT.

The chain links TRBV9 to TRBJ2-5; TRBD2 might be the D (6 bases). V was pared by 0 bases and J by 9 bases, with 21 bases between. Germline V lookup: CDR1 SGDLS, CDR2 YYNGEE. CDR3 size: 16 residues. The CDR3 region has the DNA TGTGCCAGCAGCGTAGTTGGGACTCCTTCTGAAGGGGCCCAGTACTTC. Its translation is CASSVVGTPSEGAQYF.

The chain couples TRBV7-8 to TRBJ1-5; D is undetermined. The CDR3 contains 16 residues. The germline gives CDR1 SGHVS, CDR2 FQNEAQ. Trimming took off 4 bases at V and 4 bases at J, with 17 bases between the two ends. This CDR3 reads CASSSSGLLGNQPQHF. The CDR3 region has the DNA TGTGCCAGCAGCTCCTCAGGACTCCTCGGTAATCAGCCCCAGCATTTT.

About this clone: Other nucleotide sequences in the sample specify the same CDR3. The V call is TRBV7-6, the J call TRBJ2-7; TRBD1 aligns across 7 bases. CDR3 length: 15 amino acids. Germline CDR1 and CDR2: SGHVS and FNYEAQ. V was pared by 1 base and J by 6 bases, with 9 bases of the junction left unmatched. Here the CDR3 reads CASSLETTGNGEQYF. CDR3 sequence (DNA): TGTGCCAGCAGCTTAGAAACGACAGGGAATGGCGAGCAGTACTTC.

The V gene is TRBV10-1, the J gene TRBJ1-1; 7 bases map to TRBD1. Germline loops: CDR1 WNHNN, CDR2 SYGVQD (reference sequence). The CDR3 has 10 amino acids. With 6 bases clipped from V and 11 bases from J, the junction kept 3 bases outside the gene matches. The CDR3 loop is CASSFRGAFF. The CDR3 DNA reads TGCGCCAGCAGCTTCAGGGGGGCTTTCTTT.

This rearrangement joins TRBV29-1 to TRBJ2-1; 7 bases match TRBD2. Germline trimming cut 3 bases from V and 4 bases from J; bases unmatched to any gene: 6. This CDR3 is built from 14 residues. Germline V gene data show CDR1 as SQVTM and CDR2 as ANQGSEA. The CDR3 coding sequence is TGCAGCGTTGATCGGCTAGCGGATTACAATGAGCAGTTCTTC. This gives the protein CSVDRLADYNEQFF.

The genes are TRBV30 and TRBJ1-4; 10 nucleotides match TRBD1. CDR1 is GTSNPN and CDR2 is SVGIG in the germline V gene (reference sequence). Unmatched junction bases numbered 12, after V lost 8 bases and J lost 3 bases. There are 16 residues in the CDR3. In DNA, the CDR3 is TGTGCCCAAAGTCCCGGGACAGGGGCAGCTAATGAAAAACTGTTTTTT. It codes for CAQSPGTGAANEKLFF.

This chain joins TRBV2 and TRBJ2-1; the D gene is possibly TRBD2 (6 bases). V lost 4 bases to trimming and J lost 5 bases, with 12 bases between them. This CDR3 spans 14 amino acids. Germline V gene data show CDR1 as SNHLY and CDR2 as FYNNEI. The CDR3 sequence is CASSGLVRHNEQFF. CDR3 nucleotide sequence: TGTGCCAGCAGTGGACTAGTCAGACACAATGAGCAGTTCTTC.

The V and J genes are TRBV29-1 and TRBJ1-1, with D unresolved. The CDR3 runs 13 residues. V was cut by 5 bases and J by 1 base, with 11 bases left in between. Germline V lookup: CDR1 SQVTM, CDR2 ANQGSEA. The CDR3 DNA is TGCAGCGTTAACTCCAACAGGAACACTGAAGCTTTCTTT. It translates to CSVNSNRNTEAFF.

The gene calls are TRBV4-2 and TRBJ2-3; 7 bases align to TRBD1. V gave up 4 bases and J gave up 6 bases; unmatched junction bases: 4. The germline V gene has CDR1 LGHNA and CDR2 YNFKEQ. The CDR3 sequence is 13 residues long. This CDR3 is CASSRTQGDTQYF. The CDR3 DNA reads TGTGCCAGCAGCCGAACACAGGGGGATACGCAGTATTTT.

This chain uses TRBV2 with TRBJ1-2; a weak D match, TRBD1 (5 bases). V was trimmed by 6 bases and J by 4 bases, leaving 21 bases between them. Germline lookup yields CDR1 SNHLY and CDR2 FYNNEI. The CDR3 covers 16 residues. In nucleotides, the CDR3 is TGTGCCAGCAGCATAATGCTGACAGCGTCATCCTATGGCTACACCTTC. Amino acids: CASSIMLTASSYGYTF.

The V call is TRBV19, the J call TRBJ2-3; possibly TRBD2 for D (5 bases). CDR3 length equals 14 residues. V lost 5 bases, J lost 2 bases, and 11 bases lay in between. Germline V gives CDR1 LNHDA, CDR2 SQIVND (reference sequence). The CDR3 DNA reads TGTGCCAGTAGTTTCGGACTGAACACAGATACGCAGTATTTT. It codes for CASSFGLNTDTQYF.

This rearrangement joins TRBV5-1 to TRBJ2-3; 10 bases match TRBD2. Germline CDR1 SGHRS, CDR2 YFSETQ. J gave up 1 base and V 4 bases, and 3 bases lay outside the gene matches. CDR3 length equals 15 residues. CDR3 DNA sequence: TGCGCCAGCAGCCGGGGGACTAGCGGCACAGATACGCAGTATTTT. Its protein product is CASSRGTSGTDTQYF. Filled out from reference TRBV5-1 and TRBJ2-3, the complete variable domain reads KAGVTQTPRYLIKTRGQQVTLSCSPISGHRSVSWYQQTPGQGLQFLFEYFSETQRNKGNFPGRFSGRQFSNSRSEMNVSTLELGDSALYLCASSRGTSGTDTQYFGPGTRLTVL.

The rearrangement links TRBV7-2 to TRBJ1-5, with D possibly being TRBD1 (6 bases). V lost 3 bases to trimming and J lost 2 bases, with 11 bases between them. In germline, CDR1 is SGHTA, CDR2 FQGNSA. The length of the CDR3 is 15 residues. CDR3 sequence: CASSFQGTGNQPQHF. The CDR3, as DNA: TGTGCCAGCAGCTTTCAGGGGACGGGCAATCAGCCCCAGCATTTT.

A word on this clone: Its ends do not fully match the called genes, so a read error is possible. V gene TRBV7-9 combines with J gene TRBJ2-2, with 8 bases matching TRBD1. Germline V gene data show CDR1 as SEHNR and CDR2 as FQNEAQ (reference sequence). The CDR3 runs to 15 residues. In DNA, the CDR3 is TGTGCCAGCAGCGCAGGGGGCGTAAACAGCGGGGAGCTGTTTTTT. Protein sequence: CASSAGGVNSGELFF. Filled out from reference TRBV7-9 and TRBJ2-2, the complete variable domain reads DTGVSQNPRHKITKRGQNVTFRCDPISEHNRLYWYRQTLGQGPEFLTYFQNEAQLEKSRLLSDRFSAERPKGSFSTLEIQRTEQGDSAMYLCASSAGGVNSGELFFGEGSRLTVL.

This clone was counted between two and nine times. The J gene is TRBJ2-1, the V gene TRBV13; possible D gene TRBD2, 6 bases. CDR3 length equals 15 residues. From germline, CDR1 is PRHDT and CDR2 FYEKMQ (reference sequence). With 2 bases removed from V and 8 bases from J, the gap between germline ends came to 16 bases. The CDR3 reads CASSLRVGGTDEQFF. The CDR3 DNA is TGTGCCAGCAGCTTACGCGTAGGCGGGACGGATGAGCAGTTCTTC.

This chain links TRBV11-2 with TRBJ1-1, with a weak D call TRBD1 (6 bases). The CDR3 runs 13 residues. CDR1 and CDR2 from the germline V gene are SGHAT and FQNNGV. Trimming stripped 2 bases from V and 8 bases from J, with 12 bases between. In DNA, the CDR3 is TGTGCCAGCAGCTTACTGCACAGGGCCGAAGCTTTCTTT. Translation gives CASSLLHRAEAFF.

This rearrangement joins TRBV6-1 to TRBJ1-4; D possibly corresponds to TRBD1 (5 bases). Germline-derived CDR1 and CDR2 are MNHNS and SASEGT. This CDR3 is 18 amino acids long. With 3 bases removed from V and 8 bases from J, the gap between germline ends came to 25 bases. The CDR3 DNA reads as TGTGCCAGCAGTGATGTATACTCGGGGGTTGGGGTGAGGGAAAAACTGTTTTTT. Amino acids: CASSDVYSGVGVREKLFF.

The V gene is TRBV9, the J gene TRBJ1-3; the match to TRBD1 covers 11 bases. The CDR3 runs 17 residues. Trimming took 2 bases from V and 0 from J; bases not matched to a gene: 4. CDR1 and CDR2 from the germline V gene are SGDLS and YYNGEE. In DNA, the CDR3 is TGTGCCAGCAGCGTTACCGGGACAGGGGGCTCTGGAAACACCATATATTTT. Protein sequence: CASSVTGTGGSGNTIYF.

This chain links TRBV20-1 with TRBJ1-5, with D uncertain. Germline V gene lookup returns CDR1 DFQATT and CDR2 SNEGSKA (reference sequence). CDR3 length equals 15 residues. The germline V and J ends were trimmed by 3 bases and 2 bases, with 14 bases remaining between them. CDR3 sequence reads: CSASTPTQGNQPQHF. The CDR3 DNA reads as TGCAGTGCTAGTACCCCGACGCAGGGCAATCAGCCCCAGCATTTT.